The clone carrying this T cell receptor beta chain was detected many times. Its target is unknown. This specimen belongs to a study of blood T cells in healthy people across ages. Regarding the study as a whole: There were more naive CD4+ cells and higher diversity in long-lived donors than in aged donors. Per million T cells, TCR beta diversity dropped about linearly as age rose.

This CDR3 contains 10 residues. Germline CDR1 is DFQATT and CDR2 is SNEGSKA (reference sequence). Combining a sample-barcoded 5' primer with a J-beta primer mix, a second PCR ran for roughly 7 to 11 cycles. Each cDNA molecule was tagged by a template-switch adaptor with 12 random nucleotides. Each CDR3 protein is one row after TCRdb ran MiXCR on the 5' RACE reads. This sample has over a million distinct CDR3 sequences, with 42% found just once. V and J are TRBV20-1 and TRBJ2-5, with D hard to call. The source is a woman aged 18-29 years in good health. The specimen sequenced was blood. The CDR3 sequence: CSAGRETQYF. In DNA form, the CDR3 reads TGCAGCGCCGGAAGAGAGACCCAGTACTTC.